A selection of T cell receptor beta chains follows, all from one sample in a study of blood T cell repertoires in COVID-19. The table came from immunoSEQ multiplex PCR; TCRdb's copy has only in-frame clones and leaves some out. The table shows some 350,000 clones, with 90% to 95% occurring only once. The sequencing input was peripheral blood. The origin of the receptors is a woman younger than 30 who had recovered from COVID-19. The conserved cysteine and the conserved F or W are not part of the CDR3 here.

v_gene	CDR3aa
TRBV18	ASSPRVMNTEAF
TRBV5-6	ASSLTSGDGYT
TRBV7-2	ASSFEGGGNQPQH
TRBV2	ASTMMSGVTDTQY
TRBV19	ASSIGTGLMNTEAF
TRBV18	ASSPPGSGGYT
TRBV5-1	ASSLGQGTSPLH
TRBV27	ASQRDSYNEQF
TRBV18	ASHDRDHNEQF
TRBV12-5	ASGVTSGNWDEQF
TRBV5-1	ASSLVASQETQY
TRBV19	ASSRDRYNSPLH
TRBV27	ASSLDRGYSPLH
TRBV27	ASSLHGSQETQY
TRBV27	ASSGLSGNTIY
TRBV6-2/TRBV6-3	ASSYPLASGELF
TRBV19	ASSALGRPAGELF
TRBV19	ASLQFGANVLT
TRBV7-8	ASSLFSTGTPTDTQY
TRBV5-8	ASSRSGGPSTGELF
TRBV9	ASSVPSTDTQY
TRBV6-6	ASSYSIEQNYGYT
TRBV6-2/TRBV6-3	ASSYSGGLAANTGELF
TRBV30	AGGAHTDGYT
TRBV19	ASSSPAQGDEKLF
TRBV29-1	SVDGQTDTQY
TRBV24-1	ATSDHTGGGVTF
TRBV6-2/TRBV6-3	ASSFGTGFGELF
TRBV6-1	ASSERRGGTDTQY
TRBV30	AWSVHMNTEAF
TRBV7-2	ASSLGPYSNQPQH
TRBV7-2	ASSLAQGARYNEQF
TRBV5-1	ASSPDSGGGL
TRBV20-1	SASHGRTGDNQPQH
TRBV30	AWEKDSHFSGANVLT
TRBV7-2	ASSFRLPSYNSPLH
TRBV14	ASSQGRLSFGTDTQY
TRBV27	ASRASGTGIEQF
TRBV2	ASSEISGVNTIY
TRBV7-9	ASSPMNTEAF
TRBV5-5	ASIQDPRVYGYT
TRBV24-1	ATSVRDSHQPQH
TRBV10-2	ASSDWGASDNEQF
TRBV5-1	ASTPRPGKVQDTQY
TRBV18	ASSPGLAKVDGELF
TRBV28	ASSFFFALGDQETQY
TRBV5-1	ASSHPGVDTGELF
TRBV19	ASSGQINTGELF
TRBV5-6	ASRVREDTEAF
TRBV6-2/TRBV6-3	ASSYSFGSSSYNEQF
TRBV14	ASSLTWTGNFDNEQF
TRBV19	ASSIGQSNQPQH
TRBV9	ASSALPAGAGYGYT